The source of this T cell receptor beta chain is a study of glioma-infiltrating T cells after dendritic cell vaccination. For the study at large: Autologous tumor lysate was loaded overnight onto monocyte-derived dendritic cells grown about seven days with IL-4 and GM-CSF.

CDR3 length equals 16 residues. J lost 0 bases, V lost 5 bases, and 6 bases had no gene match. Germline V gives CDR1 SGHTA, CDR2 FQGNSA. Repertoires were generated with immunoSEQ multiplex PCR, while TCRdb's copy carries only in-frame clones and drops some. Of about 95,000 clones listed, about 84% are singletons. The chain has TRBV7-2 and TRBJ2-2, with 7 positions matching TRBD1. The sequence came from a human donor with glioblastoma. Sequenced here: blood, sampled before dendritic cell vaccination. This CDR3 reads CASSVTGTANTGELFF. The CDR3 coding sequence is TGTGCCAGCAGCGTAACCGGGACAGCGAACACCGGGGAGCTGTTTTTT.